The 10 T cell receptor beta chains reported below all come from one sample, sequenced in a study of cytomegalovirus exposure and HLA in healthy donors. A multiplex PCR was run with 60 Vbeta primers and 13 Jbeta primers. The repertoire was sequenced with immunoSEQ multiplex PCR; TCRdb's copy has only in-frame clones and lacks some. Counted here are 180,000 or so clones, around 82% occurring once; the ten biggest clones make up roughly 1.5%. Sequenced: PBMCs. The receptors come from a male donor in good health and CMV-seronegative.

The V and J genes are TRBV11-2 and TRBJ2-7; 7 bases line up with TRBD2. Germline V CDR1 and CDR2: SGHAT, FQNNGV. This CDR3 spans 17 amino acids. Trimming took 5 bases from V and 2 from J; bases not matched to a gene: 15. Here the CDR3 reads CASSHSRERYSPYEQYF. In DNA, the CDR3 is TGTGCCAGCAGCCACTCGCGGGAGCGATATAGCCCCTACGAGCAGTACTTC.

This clone showed up just once. This chain links TRBV6-1 with TRBJ1-5; tentative D call: TRBD1 (5 bases). Between the trimmed V and J ends, which lost 10 bases and 0 bases, there was a span of 10 bases. The CDR3 contains 13 residues. Germline V gene lookup returns CDR1 MNHNS and CDR2 SASEGT. DNA of the CDR3: TGTGCCATACAGGAGTATAGCAATCAGCCCCAGCATTTT. Translation gives CAIQEYSNQPQHF.

This clone has a handful of counts. The V and J genes are TRBV14 and TRBJ2-2; D remains unclear. The CDR3 has 15 amino acids. The V end lost 1 base, the J end lost 8 bases, and 14 bases lay between the germline ends. From germline, CDR1 is SGHDN and CDR2 FVKESK. CDR3 nucleotide sequence: TGTGCCAGCAGCCAAGTAAGACATTTTACAGGGGAGCTGTTTTTT. Residues: CASSQVRHFTGELFF.

The gene calls are TRBV23-1 and TRBJ1-3, with D perhaps matching TRBD1 (6 bases). TRBV23-1 carries the ORF label, with uncertain function. With 2 bases removed from V and 4 bases from J, the gap between germline ends came to 15 bases. The CDR3 runs to 16 residues. For the CDR3, the DNA is TGCGCCAGCAGTCAAAACAAGGCAGGGGTGGGAAACACCATATATTTT. Amino acid sequence: CASSQNKAGVGNTIYF.

The rearrangement joins TRBV5-4 to TRBJ2-7; D might be TRBD2 (6 bases). The CDR3 consists of 13 residues. Trimming stripped 4 bases from V and 6 bases from J, with 14 bases between. The germline V gene has CDR1 SGHNT and CDR2 YYREEE (reference sequence). CDR3 bases: TGTGCCAGCAGCGGTCGGGGGACCCCCGAGCAGTACTTC. This encodes CASSGRGTPEQYF.

V and J are TRBV28 and TRBJ2-7, with D possibly matching TRBD1 (6 bases). Germline lookup yields CDR1 MDHEN and CDR2 SYDVKM. The ends were cut back, 3 bases at V and 2 bases at J, with 17 bases in the middle. This CDR3 is built from 16 residues. The CDR3 DNA reads as TGTGCCAGCAGTTTTCCCTGGAGACAGGCCACCTACGAGCAGTACTTC. Translated: CASSFPWRQATYEQYF.

This clone was recorded only once. This chain links TRBV4-1 with TRBJ1-2, with no clear D. The germline V gene has CDR1 MGHRA and CDR2 YSYEKL. Trimming took off 0 bases at V and 2 bases at J, with 7 bases between the two ends. This CDR3 comprises 14 residues. CDR3 protein: CASSQDSVNYGYTF. The CDR3 region has the DNA TGCGCCAGCAGCCAAGATTCAGTAAACTATGGCTACACCTTC.

The V call is TRBV19, the J call TRBJ2-2; D is unclear. The CDR3 contains 14 residues. Trimming took 1 base from V and 3 from J, leaving 6 bases between them. Germline-derived CDR1 and CDR2 are LNHDA and SQIVND (reference sequence). The CDR3 sequence: CASSIVAYTGELFF. CDR3 bases: TGTGCCAGTAGTATAGTCGCGTACACCGGGGAGCTGTTTTTT.

The chain joins TRBV5-1 to TRBJ2-3, with D possibly TRBD2 on 5 matching bases. Trimming left V 0 bases short and J 0 bases short, with 8 bases between. This CDR3 comprises 15 residues. Germline CDR1 and CDR2: SGHRS and YFSETQ. The CDR3 sequence: CASSLATGSTDTQYF. The CDR3, as DNA: TGCGCCAGCAGCTTGGCCACGGGGAGCACAGATACGCAGTATTTT.

CDR3 in amino acids: CASRPRPTGYGYTF. CDR3 DNA sequence: TGTGCCAGCAGACCCCGACCGACTGGCTATGGCTACACCTTC. This rearrangement joins TRBV6-5 to TRBJ1-2; D remains unclear. Looked up from germline, CDR1 is MNHEY and CDR2 is SVGAGI. The CDR3 sequence is 14 residues long. The V end lost 6 bases, the J end lost 4 bases, and 15 bases lay between the germline ends.